Sequencing of this TCR beta chain was carried out in a study of blood T cell repertoires in COVID-19 (dated by TCRdb to between 2020 and 2021). For context, the study as a whole: The collaborator samples originated in the United States, Italy and Spain and spanned the acute and convalescent phases of COVID-19. The material from the prospective study consisted of cDNA or gDNA derived from T cells, B-cell-depleted T cells, or PBMCs. The dataset comprised deeply sampled blood TCRbeta repertoires from subjects exposed to, actively infected with, or recovered from COVID-19. A freely available public database, intended as a resource for researchers studying the immune response to SARS-CoV-2, is where the repertoires were released. Samples were obtained from the ongoing ImmuneRACE study (first 160 participants) and from 1,254 subjects provided by 6 global collaborators. Nearly every sample came with metadata listing a de-identified subject ID, COVID-19 status, age in years and sex. Where available, HLA class I and class II types were taken from metadata supplied by the sample provider and were not determined by assay-based typing. Results the study describes overall, beyond this receptor: How much clinical and demographic metadata was included differed by source and by participant, and the metadata was provided uncurated.

To note about this clone: Its antigen is unknown. No base-level quality is on record; no much larger clone is a single base apart.

TCRbeta CDR3 regions were amplified from genomic DNA by means of the immunoSEQ Assay, a bias-controlled multiplex PCR. The authors' analysis ran thus. The number of nucleated cells in each sample was estimated from the amplification of reference gene primers within the assay. Sequence reads were collapsed and filtered to measure the absolute abundance of every unique TCRbeta CDR3 rearrangement. Productive Simpson clonality was computed per sample as the square root of Simpson's diversity index over productive rearrangements. TCRdb re-hosts the immuneACCESS table, in-frame sequences only. Its copies lack some clones; in the studies checked, an unresolved V gene accounts for under half of them, and the cause for the rest is not known. The D gene and trimming were derived from the DNA, and the V and J assignments and clone size from that table. This sample comprises about 74,000 clones, 70% to 90% of them detected only once. Roughly 2.7% of the sample is held by the ten biggest clonotypes.

V has 1 base trimmed and J has 9 bases trimmed; junction bases matching no gene number 10. CDR1 and CDR2 (LNHNV, YYDKDF) derive from the germline V gene (reference sequence). The CDR3 runs 16 amino acids, cysteine and phenylalanine included. Kept here is only the CDR3 DNA, which spans 48 bases and is read in frame from base 1. Collaborating institutions collected whole blood in K2EDTA tubes following their own protocols. For TCRbeta analysis, collaborators shipped samples as frozen whole blood, isolated PBMCs, or DNA extracted from either of those sample types. The receptor was isolated from a man between 65 and 85 years old with active or convalescent COVID-19. Sequences were obtained from peripheral blood. The sequence links TRBV15 to TRBJ2-1; TRBD1 matches 9 bases in the middle. At the DNA level, the sequence is TGTGCCACCAGCAGAGCGGTAGGGACAGGGAGGGGTGAGCAGTTCTTC. It codes for CATSRAVGTGRGEQFF.